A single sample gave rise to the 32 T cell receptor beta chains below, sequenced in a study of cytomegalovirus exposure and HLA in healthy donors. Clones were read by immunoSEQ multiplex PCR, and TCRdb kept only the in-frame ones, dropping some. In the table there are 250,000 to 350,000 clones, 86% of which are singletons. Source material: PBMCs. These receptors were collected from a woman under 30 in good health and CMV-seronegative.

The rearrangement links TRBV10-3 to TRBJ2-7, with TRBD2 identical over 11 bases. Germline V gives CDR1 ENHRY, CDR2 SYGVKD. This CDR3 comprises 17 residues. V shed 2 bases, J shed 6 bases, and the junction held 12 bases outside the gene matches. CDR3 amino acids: CAISEASGRIGGSEQYF. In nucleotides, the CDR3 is TGTGCCATCAGTGAGGCTAGCGGGAGGATCGGAGGGAGCGAGCAGTACTTC.

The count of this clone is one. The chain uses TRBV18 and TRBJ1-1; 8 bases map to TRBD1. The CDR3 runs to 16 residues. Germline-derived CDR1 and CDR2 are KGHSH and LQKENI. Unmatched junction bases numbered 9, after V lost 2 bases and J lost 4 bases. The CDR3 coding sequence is TGTGCCAGCTCACCAACGGACAGGGTATTCAGCACTGAAGCTTTCTTT. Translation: CASSPTDRVFSTEAFF.

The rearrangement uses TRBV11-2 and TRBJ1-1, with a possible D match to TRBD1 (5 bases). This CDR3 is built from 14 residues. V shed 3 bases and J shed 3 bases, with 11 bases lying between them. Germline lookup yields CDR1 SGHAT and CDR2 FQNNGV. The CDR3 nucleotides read TGTGCCAGCAGCTTCGCGGGGGAGGACACTGAAGCTTTCTTT. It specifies CASSFAGEDTEAFF.

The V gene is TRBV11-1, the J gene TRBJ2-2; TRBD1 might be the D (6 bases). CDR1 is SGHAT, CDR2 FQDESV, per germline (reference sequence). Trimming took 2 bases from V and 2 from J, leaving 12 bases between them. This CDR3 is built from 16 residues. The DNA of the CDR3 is TGTGCCAGCAGCTTATACAGGGCAGCAAACACCGGGGAGCTGTTTTTT. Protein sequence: CASSLYRAANTGELFF. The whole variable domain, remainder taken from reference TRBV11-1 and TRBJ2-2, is EAEVAQSPRYKITEKSQAVAFWCDPISGHATLYWYRQILGQGPELLVQFQDESVVDDSQLPKDRFSAERLKGVDSTLKIQPAELGDSAMYLCASSLYRAANTGELFFGEGSRLTVL.

The chain's CDR3 is CASSPTGSYEQYF. The CDR3 DNA sequence: TGTGCCAGCAGTCCTACAGGGTCCTACGAGCAGTACTTC. The genes are TRBV7-3 and TRBJ2-7; the D gene is possibly TRBD1 (6 bases). The CDR3 totals 13 residues. Germline V gene lookup returns CDR1 SGHTA and CDR2 FQGTGA. Trimming left V 6 bases short and J 1 base short, with 10 bases between.

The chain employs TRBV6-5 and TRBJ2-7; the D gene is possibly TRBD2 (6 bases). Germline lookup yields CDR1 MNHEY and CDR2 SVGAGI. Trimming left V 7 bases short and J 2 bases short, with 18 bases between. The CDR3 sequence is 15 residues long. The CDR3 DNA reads TGTGCCAGCACCGTACCCGGGACTCACCCCTACGAGCAGTACTTC. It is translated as CASTVPGTHPYEQYF.

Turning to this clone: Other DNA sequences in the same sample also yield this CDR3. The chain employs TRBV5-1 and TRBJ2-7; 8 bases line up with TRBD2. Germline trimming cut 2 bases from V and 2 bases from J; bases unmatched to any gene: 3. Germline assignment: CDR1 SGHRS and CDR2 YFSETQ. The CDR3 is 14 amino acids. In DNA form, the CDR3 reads TGCGCCAGCAGCTTAGCGGGGGCTCCCTACGAGCAGTACTTC. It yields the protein CASSLAGAPYEQYF.

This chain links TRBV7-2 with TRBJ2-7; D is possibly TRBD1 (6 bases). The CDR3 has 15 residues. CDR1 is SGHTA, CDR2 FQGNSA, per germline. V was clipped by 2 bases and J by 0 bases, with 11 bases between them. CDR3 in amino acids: CASSLLTGSSYEQYF. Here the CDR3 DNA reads TGTGCCAGCAGCTTACTAACAGGGAGCTCCTACGAGCAGTACTTC. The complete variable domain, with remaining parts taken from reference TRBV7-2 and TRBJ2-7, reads GAGVSQSPSNKVTEKGKDVELRCDPISGHTALYWYRQSLGQGLEFLIYFQGNSAPDKSGLPSDRFSAERTGGSVSTLTIQRTQQEDSAVYLCASSLLTGSSYEQYFGPGTRLTVT.

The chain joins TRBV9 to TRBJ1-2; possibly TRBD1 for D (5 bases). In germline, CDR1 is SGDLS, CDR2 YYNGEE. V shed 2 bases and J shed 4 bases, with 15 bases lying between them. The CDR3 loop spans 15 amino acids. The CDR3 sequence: CASSVELEGTYGYTF. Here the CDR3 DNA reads TGTGCCAGCAGCGTTGAATTGGAGGGGACCTATGGCTACACCTTC.

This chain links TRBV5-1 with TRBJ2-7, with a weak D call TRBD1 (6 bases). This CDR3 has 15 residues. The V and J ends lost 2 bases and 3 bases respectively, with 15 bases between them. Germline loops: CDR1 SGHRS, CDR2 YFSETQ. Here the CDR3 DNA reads TGCGCCAGCAGCTTTGCACAGGGAAGGGGCTACGAGCAGTACTTC. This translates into CASSFAQGRGYEQYF.

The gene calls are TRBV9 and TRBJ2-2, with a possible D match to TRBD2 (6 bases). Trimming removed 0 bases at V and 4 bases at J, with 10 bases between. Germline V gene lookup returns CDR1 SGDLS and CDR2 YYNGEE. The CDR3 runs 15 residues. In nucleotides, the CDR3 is TGTGCCAGCAGCGTAGCGGGAGTAAGCACCGGGGAGCTGTTTTTT. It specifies CASSVAGVSTGELFF.

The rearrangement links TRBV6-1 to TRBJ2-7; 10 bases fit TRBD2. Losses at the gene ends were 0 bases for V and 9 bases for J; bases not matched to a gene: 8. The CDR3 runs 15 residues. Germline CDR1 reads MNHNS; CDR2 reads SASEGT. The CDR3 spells CASSEAPGLAVGQYF. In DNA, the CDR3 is TGTGCCAGCAGTGAAGCACCCGGACTAGCGGTAGGGCAGTACTTC.

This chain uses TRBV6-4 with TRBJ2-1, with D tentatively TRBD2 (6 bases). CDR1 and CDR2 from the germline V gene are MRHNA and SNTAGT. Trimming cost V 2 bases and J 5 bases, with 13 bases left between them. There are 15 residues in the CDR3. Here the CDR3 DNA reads TGTGCCAGCAGTGACGGGGCGGGCGGGAACAATGAGCAGTTCTTC. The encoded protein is CASSDGAGGNNEQFF.

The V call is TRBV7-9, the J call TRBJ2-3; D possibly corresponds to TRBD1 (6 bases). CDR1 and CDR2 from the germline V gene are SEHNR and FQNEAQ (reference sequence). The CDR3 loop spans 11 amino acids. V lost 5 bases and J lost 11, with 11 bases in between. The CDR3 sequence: CASSQGQGQYF. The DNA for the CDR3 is TGTGCCAGCAGCCAGGGGCAGGGGCAGTATTTT.

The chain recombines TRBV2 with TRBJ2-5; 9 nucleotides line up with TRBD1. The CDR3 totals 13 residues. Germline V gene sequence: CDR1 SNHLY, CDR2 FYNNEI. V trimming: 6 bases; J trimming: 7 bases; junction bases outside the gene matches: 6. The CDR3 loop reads CASSRDREGTQYF. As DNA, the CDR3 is TGTGCCAGCAGCCGGGACAGGGAGGGGACCCAGTACTTC.

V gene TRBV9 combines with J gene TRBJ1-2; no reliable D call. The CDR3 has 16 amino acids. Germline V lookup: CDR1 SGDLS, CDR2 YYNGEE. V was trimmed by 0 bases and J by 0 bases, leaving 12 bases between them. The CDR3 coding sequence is TGTGCCAGCAGCGTAGCTAGAGGAGTGGCTAACTATGGCTACACCTTC. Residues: CASSVARGVANYGYTF.

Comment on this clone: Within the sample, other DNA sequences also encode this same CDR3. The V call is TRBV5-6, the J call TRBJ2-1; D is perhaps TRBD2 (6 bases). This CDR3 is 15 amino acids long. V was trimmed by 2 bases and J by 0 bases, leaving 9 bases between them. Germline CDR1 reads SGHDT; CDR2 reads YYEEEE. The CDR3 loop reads CASSFSGSSYNEQFF. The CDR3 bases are TGTGCCAGCAGCTTTTCCGGGAGCTCCTACAATGAGCAGTTCTTC.

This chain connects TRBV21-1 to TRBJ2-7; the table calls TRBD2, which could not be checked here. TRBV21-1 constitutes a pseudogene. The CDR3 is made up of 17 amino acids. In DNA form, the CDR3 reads TGTGCCAGTAGGGGGCGCCGGGGACTAGCGAAGGCCTACGAGCAGTACTTC. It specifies CASRGRRGLAKAYEQYF.

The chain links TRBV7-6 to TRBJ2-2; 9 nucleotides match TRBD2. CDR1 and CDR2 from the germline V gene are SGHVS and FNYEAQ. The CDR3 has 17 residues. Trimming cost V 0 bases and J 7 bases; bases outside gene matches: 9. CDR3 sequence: CASSLASAGGVGGELFF. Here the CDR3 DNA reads TGTGCCAGCAGCTTAGCCTCTGCGGGAGGGGTAGGCGGGGAGCTGTTTTTT.

CDR3 loop: CASSPDRGNTEAFF. CDR3 coding DNA: TGTGCCAGCTCACCCGACAGGGGGAACACTGAAGCTTTCTTT. This chain links TRBV18 with TRBJ1-1, with TRBD1 matching over 8 bases. CDR1 and CDR2 (germline): KGHSH, LQKENI. The ends lost 3 bases at V and 1 base at J; junction bases unmatched: 1. The CDR3 loop spans 14 amino acids.

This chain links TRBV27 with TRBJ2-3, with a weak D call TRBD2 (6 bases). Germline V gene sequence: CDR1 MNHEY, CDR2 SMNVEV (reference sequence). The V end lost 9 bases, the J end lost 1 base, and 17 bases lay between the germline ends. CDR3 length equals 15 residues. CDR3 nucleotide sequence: TGTGCCAGTCGCCCGGGACTTACGGGCACAGATACGCAGTATTTT. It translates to CASRPGLTGTDTQYF.

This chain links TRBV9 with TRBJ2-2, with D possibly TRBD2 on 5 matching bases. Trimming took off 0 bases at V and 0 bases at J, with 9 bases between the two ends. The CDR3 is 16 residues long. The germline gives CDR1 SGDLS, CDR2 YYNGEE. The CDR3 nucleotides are TGTGCCAGCAGCGTAGTTCCAGCGGCGAACACCGGGGAGCTGTTTTTT. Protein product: CASSVVPAANTGELFF.

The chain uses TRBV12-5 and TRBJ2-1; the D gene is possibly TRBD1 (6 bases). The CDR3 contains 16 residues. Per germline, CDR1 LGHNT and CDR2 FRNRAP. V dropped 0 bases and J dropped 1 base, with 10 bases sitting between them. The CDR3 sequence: CASGLVLGQSYNEQFF. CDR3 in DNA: TGTGCTAGTGGTTTGGTATTAGGACAGTCCTACAATGAGCAGTTCTTC.

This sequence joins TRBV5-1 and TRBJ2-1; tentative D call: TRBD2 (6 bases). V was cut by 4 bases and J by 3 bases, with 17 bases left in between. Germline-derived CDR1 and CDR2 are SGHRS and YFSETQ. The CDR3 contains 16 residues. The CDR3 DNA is TGCGCCAGCAGCCGCGGGAACGGGGGTGACTACAATGAGCAGTTCTTC. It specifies CASSRGNGGDYNEQFF.

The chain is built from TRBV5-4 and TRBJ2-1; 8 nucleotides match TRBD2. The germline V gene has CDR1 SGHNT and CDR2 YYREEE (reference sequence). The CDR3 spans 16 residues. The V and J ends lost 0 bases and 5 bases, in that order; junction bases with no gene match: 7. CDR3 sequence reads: CASSLGLAGLNNEQFF. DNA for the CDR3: TGTGCCAGCAGCTTGGGGTTAGCGGGGCTAAACAATGAGCAGTTCTTC.

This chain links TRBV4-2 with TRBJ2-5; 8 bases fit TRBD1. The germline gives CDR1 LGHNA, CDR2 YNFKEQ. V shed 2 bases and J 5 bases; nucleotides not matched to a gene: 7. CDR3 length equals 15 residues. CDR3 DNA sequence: TGTGCCAGCAGCCAACCTGACAGGGGATGGGAGACCCAGTACTTC. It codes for CASSQPDRGWETQYF.

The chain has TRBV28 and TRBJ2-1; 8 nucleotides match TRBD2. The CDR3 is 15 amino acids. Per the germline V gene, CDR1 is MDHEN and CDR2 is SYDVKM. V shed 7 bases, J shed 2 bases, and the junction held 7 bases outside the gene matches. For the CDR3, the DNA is TGTGCCAGCAATATGCGGGAGGTCCCCTACAATGAGCAGTTCTTC. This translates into CASNMREVPYNEQFF. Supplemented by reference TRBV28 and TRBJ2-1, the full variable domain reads DVKVTQSSRYLVKRTGEKVFLECVQDMDHENMFWYRQDPGLGLRLIYFSYDVKMKEKGDIPEGYSVSREKKERFSLILESASTNQTSMYLCASNMREVPYNEQFFGPGTRLTVL.

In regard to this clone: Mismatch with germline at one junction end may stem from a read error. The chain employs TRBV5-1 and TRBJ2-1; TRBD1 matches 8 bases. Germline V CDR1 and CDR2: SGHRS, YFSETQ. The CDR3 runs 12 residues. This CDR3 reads CANSSQGDEQFF. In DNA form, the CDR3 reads TGCGCCAACAGCTCACAGGGGGATGAGCAGTTCTTC. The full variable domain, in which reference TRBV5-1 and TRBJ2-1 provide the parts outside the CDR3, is KAGVTQTPRYLIKTRGQQVTLSCSPISGHRSVSWYQQTPGQGLQFLFEYFSETQRNKGNFPGRFSGRQFSNSRSEMNVSTLELGDSALYLCANSSQGDEQFFGPGTRLTVL.

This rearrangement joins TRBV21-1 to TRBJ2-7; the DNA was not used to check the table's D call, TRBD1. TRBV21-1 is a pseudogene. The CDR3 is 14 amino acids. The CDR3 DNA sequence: TGTGCCAGCAGTGGAGACAGCAGATCCTACGAGCAGTACTTC. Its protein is CASSGDSRSYEQYF.

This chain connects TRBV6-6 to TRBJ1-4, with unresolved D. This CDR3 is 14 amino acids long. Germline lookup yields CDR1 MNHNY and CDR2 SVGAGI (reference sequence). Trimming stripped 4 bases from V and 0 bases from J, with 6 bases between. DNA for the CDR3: TGTGCCAGCAGTTCTCAGACAACTAATGAAAAACTGTTTTTT. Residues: CASSSQTTNEKLFF.

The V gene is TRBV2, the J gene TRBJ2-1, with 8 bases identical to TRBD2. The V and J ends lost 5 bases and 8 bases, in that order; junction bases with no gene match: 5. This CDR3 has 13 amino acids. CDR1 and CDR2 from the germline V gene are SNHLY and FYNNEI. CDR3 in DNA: TGTGCCAGCAGTTGGAGCGGGAGCGATGAGCAGTTCTTC. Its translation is CASSWSGSDEQFF.

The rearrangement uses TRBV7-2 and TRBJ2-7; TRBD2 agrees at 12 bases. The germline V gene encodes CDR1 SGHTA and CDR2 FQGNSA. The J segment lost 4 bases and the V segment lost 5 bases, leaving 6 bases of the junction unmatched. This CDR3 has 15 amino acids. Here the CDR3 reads CASSLSGTSGYEQYF. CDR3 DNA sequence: TGTGCCAGCAGCCTATCGGGGACTAGCGGGTACGAGCAGTACTTC. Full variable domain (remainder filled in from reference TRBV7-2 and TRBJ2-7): GAGVSQSPSNKVTEKGKDVELRCDPISGHTALYWYRQSLGQGLEFLIYFQGNSAPDKSGLPSDRFSAERTGGSVSTLTIQRTQQEDSAVYLCASSLSGTSGYEQYFGPGTRLTVT.